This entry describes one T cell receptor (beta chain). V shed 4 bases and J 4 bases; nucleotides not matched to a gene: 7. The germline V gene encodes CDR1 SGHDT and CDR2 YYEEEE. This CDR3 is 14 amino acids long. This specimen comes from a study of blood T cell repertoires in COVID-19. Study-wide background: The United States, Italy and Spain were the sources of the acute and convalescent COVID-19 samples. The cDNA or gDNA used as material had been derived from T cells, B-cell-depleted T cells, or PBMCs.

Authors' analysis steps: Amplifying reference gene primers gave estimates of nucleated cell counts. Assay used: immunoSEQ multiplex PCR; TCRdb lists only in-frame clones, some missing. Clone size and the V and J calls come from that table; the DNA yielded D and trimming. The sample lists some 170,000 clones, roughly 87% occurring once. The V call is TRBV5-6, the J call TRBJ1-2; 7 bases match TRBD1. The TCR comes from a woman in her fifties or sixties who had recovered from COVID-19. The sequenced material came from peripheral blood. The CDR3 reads CASSPGQLVYGYTF. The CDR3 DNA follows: TGTGCCAGCAGCCCGGGACAGCTTGTCTATGGCTACACCTTC.